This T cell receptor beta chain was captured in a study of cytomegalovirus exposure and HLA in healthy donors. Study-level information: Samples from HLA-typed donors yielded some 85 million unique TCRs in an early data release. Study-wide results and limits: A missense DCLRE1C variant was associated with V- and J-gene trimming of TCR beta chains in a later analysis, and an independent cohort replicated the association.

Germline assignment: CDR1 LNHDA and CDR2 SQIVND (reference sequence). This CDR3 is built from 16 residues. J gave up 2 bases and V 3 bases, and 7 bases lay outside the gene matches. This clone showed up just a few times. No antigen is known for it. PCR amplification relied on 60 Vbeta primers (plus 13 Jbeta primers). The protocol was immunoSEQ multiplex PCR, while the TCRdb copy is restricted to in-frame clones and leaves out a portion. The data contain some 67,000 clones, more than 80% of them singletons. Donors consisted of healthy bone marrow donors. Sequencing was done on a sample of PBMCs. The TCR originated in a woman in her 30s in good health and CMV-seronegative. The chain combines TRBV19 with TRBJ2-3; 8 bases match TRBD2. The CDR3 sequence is CASSMAAGVPTDTQYF. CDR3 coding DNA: TGTGCCAGTAGTATGGCAGCGGGGGTTCCCACAGATACGCAGTATTTT.